The 27 T cell receptor beta chains below all came from one sample that was sequenced in a study of T-cell reconstitution after alpha-beta-depleted transplantation in children. As it was prepared, the TCRbeta library received unique molecular identifiers. TCRdb called the PCR reads again in MiXCR, with one record for every CDR3 protein. The table shows about a million distinct CDR3 sequences, with roughly 29% occurring only once. Material: PBMCs, mostly from graft donor cells, obtained 360 days after TCRalphabeta/CD19-depleted stem cell transplant. These receptors originate from a boy younger than two who had a stem cell transplant for SCID, so the T cells may come from the graft donor.

The chain recombines TRBV5-1 with TRBJ2-5; D perhaps matches TRBD2 (5 bases). Germline V gives CDR1 SGHRS, CDR2 YFSETQ. V lost 5 bases to trimming and J lost 5 bases, with 19 bases between them. The CDR3 runs to 15 residues. CDR3 protein: CASRRNRGGGETQYF. CDR3 bases: TGCGCCAGCAGACGGAACCGGGGTGGTGGGGAGACCCAGTACTTC.

The chain couples TRBV9 to TRBJ2-7; 7 nucleotides line up with TRBD1. The length of the CDR3 is 14 residues. Per germline, CDR1 SGDLS and CDR2 YYNGEE. Trimming cost V 0 bases and J 5 bases; bases outside gene matches: 5. The CDR3: CASSVEPQGDEQYF. CDR3 in DNA: TGTGCCAGCAGCGTAGAGCCTCAGGGGGACGAGCAGTACTTC.

A few counts support this clonotype. The rearrangement uses TRBV4-3 and TRBJ2-7, with no clear D. The CDR3 is 15 residues long. V shed 3 bases and J shed 2 bases, with 14 bases lying between them. From germline, CDR1 is LGHNA and CDR2 YSLEER. CDR3 protein: CASSHTQRETYEQYF. In nucleotides, the CDR3 is TGCGCCAGCAGCCATACTCAAAGGGAAACCTACGAGCAGTACTTC.

The chain couples TRBV4-1 to TRBJ2-3; possibly TRBD2 for D (6 bases). The CDR3 sequence is 16 residues long. The ends were cut back, 2 bases at V and 7 bases at J, with 19 bases in the middle. Germline CDR1 is MGHRA and CDR2 is YSYEKL. The CDR3 bases are TGCGCCAGCAGCCAATTCCGGGCGGGGTCATATTATACGCAGTATTTT. Translated, it gives CASSQFRAGSYYTQYF.

This clonotype was detected many times. The chain combines TRBV15 with TRBJ2-1, with 7 bases that match TRBD2. The trim removed 3 bases at V and 9 bases at J, leaving 11 bases unmatched. The length of the CDR3 is 15 residues. CDR1 is LNHNV and CDR2 is YYDKDF in the germline V gene (reference sequence). CDR3 nucleotides: TGTGCCACCAGCAGTCTCGGGACTCCGGGAGGTGAGCAGTTCTTC. This codes for CATSSLGTPGGEQFF.

About this clonotype itself: A much larger clone sits a single nucleotide away, making a read error possible. The rearrangement joins TRBV3-1 to TRBJ2-7; no firm D call. Germline V gives CDR1 LGHDT, CDR2 YNNKEL (reference sequence). Trimming stripped 0 bases from V and 7 bases from J, with 7 bases between. The CDR3 has 12 amino acids. CDR3 sequence (DNA): TGTGCCAGCAGCCAAGAGCGGCTGGAGCAGTACTTC. It codes for CASSQERLEQYF.

This clonotype has a count of ten or more. The rearrangement joins TRBV5-1 to TRBJ2-3, with D perhaps TRBD2 (6 bases). The CDR3 is made up of 12 amino acids. Germline assignment: CDR1 SGHRS and CDR2 YFSETQ. V dropped 5 bases and J dropped 5 bases, with 9 bases sitting between them. The CDR3 DNA sequence: TGCGCCAGCAGGGAGGGCCTAGATACGCAGTATTTT. Protein sequence: CASREGLDTQYF. Looking up the rest from reference TRBV5-1 and TRBJ2-3 gives the full variable domain: KAGVTQTPRYLIKTRGQQVTLSCSPISGHRSVSWYQQTPGQGLQFLFEYFSETQRNKGNFPGRFSGRQFSNSRSEMNVSTLELGDSALYLCASREGLDTQYFGPGTRLTVL.

CDR3 amino acids: CAWGGNRASGTGELFF. The CDR3 DNA sequence: TGTGCCTGGGGGGGAAACAGGGCATCAGGGACCGGGGAGCTGTTTTTT. The gene calls are TRBV12-3 or TRBV12-4 and TRBJ2-2, with D possibly TRBD2 on 7 matching bases. This CDR3 spans 16 amino acids. Trimming left V 11 bases short and J 5 bases short, with 24 bases between.

The rearrangement links TRBV20-1 to TRBJ2-5; no firm D call. Between the trimmed V and J ends, which lost 6 bases and 4 bases, there was a span of 12 bases. CDR3 length: 12 residues. Germline CDR1 and CDR2: DFQATT and SNEGSKA (reference sequence). The CDR3 DNA sequence: TGCAGTGCCAGATGGGGAACAGAGACCCAGTACTTC. It is translated as CSARWGTETQYF.

CDR3: CASSQTPGDTYEQYF. The CDR3 coding sequence is TGCGCCAGCAGCCAGACACCTGGGGATACCTACGAGCAGTACTTC. The V and J genes are TRBV5-1 and TRBJ2-7; D not resolved. Trimming took off 4 bases at V and 2 bases at J, with 16 bases between the two ends. The germline V gene has CDR1 SGHRS and CDR2 YFSETQ. The CDR3 is 15 amino acids.

This clonotype has more than one count but fewer than ten. This chain links TRBV7-2 with TRBJ2-5; no definite D call. The germline gives CDR1 SGHTA, CDR2 FQGNSA. The CDR3 spans 15 residues. The ends were cut back, 1 base at V and 2 bases at J, with 11 bases in the middle. The CDR3: CASSLVRYYQETQYF. The CDR3, as DNA: TGTGCCAGCAGCTTAGTGCGGTATTATCAAGAGACCCAGTACTTC.

J is TRBJ2-5 and V is TRBV2; 7 bases map to TRBD1. The germline V gene has CDR1 SNHLY and CDR2 FYNNEI. With 6 bases clipped from V and 5 bases from J, the junction kept 9 bases outside the gene matches. The CDR3 loop spans 14 amino acids. CDR3 DNA sequence: TGTGCCAGCAGAGGGACAGAAGGATGGGAGACCCAGTACTTC. This translates into CASRGTEGWETQYF.

In its sample, this clonotype was seen a few times. The chain joins TRBV4-1 to TRBJ1-3, with 8 bases lining up with TRBD1. Germline V gene data show CDR1 as MGHRA and CDR2 as YSYEKL. Trimming cost V 6 bases and J 0 bases; bases outside gene matches: 4. This CDR3 spans 15 amino acids. CDR3 DNA: TGCGCCAGCAGGGGACAGGACCTCTCTGGAAACACCATATATTTT. Translating it yields CASRGQDLSGNTIYF.

The chain combines TRBV5-6 with TRBJ2-3, with D maybe TRBD2 (6 bases). Germline CDR1 is SGHDT and CDR2 is YYEEEE. The V end lost 3 bases, the J end lost 13 bases, and 15 bases lay between the germline ends. This CDR3 is built from 12 residues. This CDR3 is CASSSGVAAEYF. CDR3 DNA: TGTGCCAGCAGCTCGGGGGTCGCGGCGGAGTATTTT.

This clonotype turned up a few times. The rearrangement uses TRBV4-1 and TRBJ2-5; TRBD2 might be the D (5 bases). Germline V CDR1 and CDR2: MGHRA, YSYEKL. This CDR3 has 15 residues. Trimming removed 4 bases at V and 1 base at J, with 13 bases between. The CDR3: CASSLRGGSQETQYF. The DNA of the CDR3 is TGCGCCAGCAGCCTCCGCGGAGGTTCCCAAGAGACCCAGTACTTC.

This chain joins TRBV7-8 and TRBJ2-3; D tentatively fits TRBD1 or TRBD2 (5 bases each). Trimming pared 1 base from V and 1 base from J, leaving 9 bases between. Germline CDR1 and CDR2: SGHVS and FQNEAQ. This CDR3 contains 15 residues. In DNA form, the CDR3 reads TGTGCCAGCAGCTTAGAGGGGCGGGGCACAGATACGCAGTATTTT. Translated: CASSLEGRGTDTQYF.

V and J are TRBV28 and TRBJ1-5; D remains unclear. The CDR3 is made up of 13 amino acids. The germline V gene encodes CDR1 MDHEN and CDR2 SYDVKM. V lost 7 bases and J 6 bases, leaving 13 bases between the germline ends. CDR3 in amino acids: CASTWAGGQPQHF. The CDR3 nucleotides read TGTGCCAGCACTTGGGCAGGCGGTCAGCCCCAGCATTTT.

The chain is built from TRBV20-1 and TRBJ2-2, with TRBD2 identical over 7 bases. V dropped 8 bases and J dropped 5; count of bases not matched to a gene: 5. This CDR3 is 12 amino acids long. Germline CDR1 is DFQATT and CDR2 is SNEGSKA (reference sequence). CDR3 coding DNA: TGCAGTCGGGACTATTCAACCGGGGAGCTGTTTTTT. It codes for CSRDYSTGELFF.

In this sample, this clonotype turned up a few times. CDR3 sequence reads: CASSPRGGTSSYEQYF. For the CDR3, the DNA is TGCGCCAGCAGCCCTCGGGGAGGGACATCTTCCTACGAGCAGTACTTC. The chain combines TRBV5-1 with TRBJ2-7; possible D gene TRBD2, 7 bases. The CDR3 has 16 amino acids. Trimming stripped 4 bases from V and 1 base from J, with 18 bases between. In germline, CDR1 is SGHRS, CDR2 YFSETQ.

J is TRBJ2-3 and V is TRBV25-1, with D perhaps matching TRBD1 or TRBD2 (6 bases each). The CDR3 is 16 amino acids. Trimming took off 7 bases at V and 0 bases at J, with 17 bases between the two ends. Germline V gene sequence: CDR1 MGHDK, CDR2 SYGVNS. CDR3 amino acids: CASTSRGRGSTDTQYF. The DNA of the CDR3 is TGTGCCAGCACCTCCCGGGGGCGGGGAAGCACAGATACGCAGTATTTT.

This chain links TRBV20-1 with TRBJ2-2; D remains ambiguous. The V and J ends lost 2 bases and 1 base respectively, with 5 bases between them. The CDR3 has 13 amino acids. Germline values: CDR1 DFQATT, CDR2 SNEGSKA (reference sequence). The CDR3 DNA is TGCAGTGCTAGAAGGCGGAACACCGGGGAGCTGTTTTTT. This encodes CSARRRNTGELFF.

V gene TRBV15 combines with J gene TRBJ2-5; D gene ambiguous. The V gene's germline CDR1 is LNHNV and CDR2 YYDKDF (reference sequence). The CDR3 extends over 14 amino acids. V was shortened by 1 base and J by 5 bases, with 11 bases between the two germline ends. CDR3 sequence reads: CATSRGGMAETQYF. The CDR3 DNA is TGTGCCACCAGCAGAGGGGGAATGGCGGAGACCCAGTACTTC.

The rearrangement joins TRBV2 to TRBJ1-1; weak D call: TRBD1 (5 bases). The CDR3 consists of 11 residues. Germline V gene sequence: CDR1 SNHLY, CDR2 FYNNEI. Deletions cut 8 bases from V and 4 bases from J, with 8 bases between. As DNA, the CDR3 is TGTGCCAGCTGGGGGTCCACTGAAGCTTTCTTT. This sequence encodes CASWGSTEAFF. The variable domain in full, with the rest retrieved from reference TRBV2 and TRBJ1-1, is EPEVTQTPSHQVTQMGQEVILRCVPISNHLYFYWYRQILGQKVEFLVSFYNNEISEKSEIFDDQFSVERPDGSNFTLKIRSTKLEDSAMYFCASWGSTEAFFGQGTRLTVV.

The chain employs TRBV28 and TRBJ1-5, with a tentative D call TRBD1 (6 bases). The CDR3 has 15 residues. Trimming removed 3 bases at V and 7 bases at J, with 16 bases between. In germline, CDR1 is MDHEN, CDR2 SYDVKM. CDR3 loop: CASSLGQGRGQPQHF. The CDR3 DNA reads as TGTGCCAGCAGTTTGGGGCAGGGGCGCGGACAGCCCCAGCATTTT.

The chain couples TRBV27 to TRBJ2-3; 12 bases line up with TRBD2. Germline CDR1 reads MNHEY; CDR2 reads SMNVEV (reference sequence). CDR3 length: 14 amino acids. The ends lost 5 bases at V and 10 bases at J; junction bases unmatched: 7. The CDR3, as DNA: TGTGCCAGCAGTCCCGGGACTAGCGGGCGTGCGCAGTATTTT. It is translated as CASSPGTSGRAQYF.

V usage is TRBV2 and J usage is TRBJ2-1; 10 nucleotides match TRBD2. Losses at the gene ends were 6 bases for V and 3 bases for J; bases not matched to a gene: 5. Germline V lookup: CDR1 SNHLY, CDR2 FYNNEI. The CDR3 has 15 residues. CDR3 amino acids: CASRAGLADYNEQFF. DNA of the CDR3: TGTGCCAGCAGGGCCGGACTAGCGGACTACAATGAGCAGTTCTTC. The full variable domain, with the rest looked up from reference TRBV2 and TRBJ2-1, is EPEVTQTPSHQVTQMGQEVILRCVPISNHLYFYWYRQILGQKVEFLVSFYNNEISEKSEIFDDQFSVERPDGSNFTLKIRSTKLEDSAMYFCASRAGLADYNEQFFGPGTRLTVL.

This chain uses TRBV4-1 with TRBJ2-7; 9 nucleotides agree with TRBD1. The CDR3 loop spans 16 amino acids. V lost 0 bases, J lost 1 base, and 4 bases stayed unmatched. Germline lookup yields CDR1 MGHRA and CDR2 YSYEKL. CDR3 bases: TGCGCCAGCAGCCAAGAGCGGACAGGGGTATCCTACGAGCAGTACTTC. Translated: CASSQERTGVSYEQYF.